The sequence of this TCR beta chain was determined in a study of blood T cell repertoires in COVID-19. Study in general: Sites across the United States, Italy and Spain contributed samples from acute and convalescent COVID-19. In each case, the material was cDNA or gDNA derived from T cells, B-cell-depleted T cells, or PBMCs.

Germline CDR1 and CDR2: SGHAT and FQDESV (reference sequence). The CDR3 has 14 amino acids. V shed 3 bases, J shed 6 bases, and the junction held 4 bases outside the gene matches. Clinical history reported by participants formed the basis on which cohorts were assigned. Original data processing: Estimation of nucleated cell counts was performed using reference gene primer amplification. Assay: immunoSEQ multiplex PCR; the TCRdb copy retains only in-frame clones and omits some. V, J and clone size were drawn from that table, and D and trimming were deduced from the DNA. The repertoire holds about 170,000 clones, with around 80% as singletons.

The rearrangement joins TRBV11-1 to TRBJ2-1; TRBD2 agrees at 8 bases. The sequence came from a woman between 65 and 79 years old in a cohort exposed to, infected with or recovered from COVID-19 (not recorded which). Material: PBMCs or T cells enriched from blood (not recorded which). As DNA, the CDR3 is TGTGCCAGCAGCTTTTGGACTAGCCGCAATGAGCAGTTCTTC. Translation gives CASSFWTSRNEQFF. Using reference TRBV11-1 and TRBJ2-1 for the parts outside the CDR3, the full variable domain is EAEVAQSPRYKITEKSQAVAFWCDPISGHATLYWYRQILGQGPELLVQFQDESVVDDSQLPKDRFSAERLKGVDSTLKIQPAELGDSAMYLCASSFWTSRNEQFFGPGTRLTVL.